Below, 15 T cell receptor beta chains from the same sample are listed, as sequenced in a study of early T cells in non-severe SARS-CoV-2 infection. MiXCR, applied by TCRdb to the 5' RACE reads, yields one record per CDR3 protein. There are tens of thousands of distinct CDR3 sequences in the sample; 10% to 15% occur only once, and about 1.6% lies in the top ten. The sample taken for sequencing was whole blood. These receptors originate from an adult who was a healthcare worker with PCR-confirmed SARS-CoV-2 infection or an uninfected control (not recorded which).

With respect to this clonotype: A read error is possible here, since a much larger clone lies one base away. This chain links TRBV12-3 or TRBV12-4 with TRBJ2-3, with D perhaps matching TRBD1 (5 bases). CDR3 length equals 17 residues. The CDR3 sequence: CAGSPSRTLTSTDTQYF. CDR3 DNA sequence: TGTGCCGGCAGTCCTTCCAGGACACTGACTAGCACAGATACGCAGTATTTT.

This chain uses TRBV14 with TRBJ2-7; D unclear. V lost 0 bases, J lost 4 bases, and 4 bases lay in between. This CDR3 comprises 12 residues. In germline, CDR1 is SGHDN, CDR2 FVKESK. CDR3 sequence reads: CASSQDRYEQYF. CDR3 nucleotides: TGTGCCAGCAGCCAAGATAGGTACGAGCAGTACTTC.

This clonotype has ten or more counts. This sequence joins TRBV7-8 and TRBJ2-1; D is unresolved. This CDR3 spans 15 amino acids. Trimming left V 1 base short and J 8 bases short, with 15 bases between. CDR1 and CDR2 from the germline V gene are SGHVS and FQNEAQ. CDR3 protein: CASSLVPPHRYEQFF. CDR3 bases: TGTGCCAGCAGCTTAGTCCCCCCCCACCGATATGAGCAGTTCTTC.

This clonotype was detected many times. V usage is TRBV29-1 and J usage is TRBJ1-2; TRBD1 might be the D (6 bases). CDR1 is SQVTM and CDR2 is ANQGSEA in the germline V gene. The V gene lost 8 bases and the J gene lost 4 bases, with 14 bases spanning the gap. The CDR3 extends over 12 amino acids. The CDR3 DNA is TGCAGCATACCCCAGGGGCTCTATGGCTACACCTTC. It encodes CSIPQGLYGYTF.

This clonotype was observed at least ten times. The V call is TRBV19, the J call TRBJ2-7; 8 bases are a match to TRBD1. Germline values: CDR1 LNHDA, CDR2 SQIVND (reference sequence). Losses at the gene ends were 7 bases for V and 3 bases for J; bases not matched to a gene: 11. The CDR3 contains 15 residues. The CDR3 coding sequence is TGTGCCAGTAAACCAGCGACAGGGGCCCGCTACGAGCAGTACTTC. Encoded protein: CASKPATGARYEQYF.

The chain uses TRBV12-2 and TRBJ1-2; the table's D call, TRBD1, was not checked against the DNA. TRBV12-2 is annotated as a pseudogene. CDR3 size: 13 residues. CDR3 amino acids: CASRRDRGLHYTF. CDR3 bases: TGTGCAAGTCGCCGGGACAGGGGGCTGCACTACACCTTC.

The CDR3 here is CASSGLGATYGYTF. CDR3 DNA: TGTGCCAGCAGTGGGCTAGGAGCCACATATGGCTACACCTTC. The chain links TRBV6-1 to TRBJ1-2; no firm D call. CDR3 length: 14 residues. The V and J ends lost 4 bases and 5 bases respectively, with 14 bases between them. CDR1 and CDR2 from the germline V gene are MNHNS and SASEGT.

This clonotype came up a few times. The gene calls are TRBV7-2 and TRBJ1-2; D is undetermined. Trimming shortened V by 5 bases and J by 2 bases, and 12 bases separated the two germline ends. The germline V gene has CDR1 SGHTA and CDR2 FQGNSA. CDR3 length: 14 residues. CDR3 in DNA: TGTGCCAGCAGCCTCGACAAGGGCAACTATGGCTACACCTTC. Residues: CASSLDKGNYGYTF.

CDR3 residues: CASSLPHLEQYF. The CDR3, as DNA: TGTGCCAGCAGCTTACCCCACCTCGAGCAGTACTTC. J is TRBJ2-7 and V is TRBV7-2; no firm D call. The ends were cut back, 2 bases at V and 6 bases at J, with 8 bases in the middle. The CDR3 consists of 12 residues. Germline V gene data show CDR1 as SGHTA and CDR2 as FQGNSA.

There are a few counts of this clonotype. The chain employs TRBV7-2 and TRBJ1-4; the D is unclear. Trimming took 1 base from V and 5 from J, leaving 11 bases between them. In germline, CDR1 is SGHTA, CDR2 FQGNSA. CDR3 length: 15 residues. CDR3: CASSLGPRPNEKLFF. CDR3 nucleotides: TGTGCCAGCAGCTTAGGGCCCCGGCCGAATGAAAAACTGTTTTTT.

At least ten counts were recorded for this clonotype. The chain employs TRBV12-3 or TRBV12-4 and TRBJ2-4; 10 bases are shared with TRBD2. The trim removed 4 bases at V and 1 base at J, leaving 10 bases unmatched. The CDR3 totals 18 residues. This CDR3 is CASSSWLAGAGAKNIQYF. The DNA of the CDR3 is TGTGCCAGCAGTTCGTGGCTAGCGGGGGCGGGGGCCAAAAACATTCAGTACTTC.

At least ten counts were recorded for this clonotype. The DNA of the CDR3 is TGTGCCAGCAGCCCCTTGGCAGGGCCTAGGTCACCCCTCCACTTT. It is translated as CASSPLAGPRSPLHF. The gene calls are TRBV11-2 and TRBJ1-6, with D possibly matching TRBD1 (5 bases). CDR1 is SGHAT and CDR2 is FQNNGV in the germline V gene. This CDR3 region has 15 residues. The V and J ends lost 5 bases and 10 bases respectively, with 18 bases between them.

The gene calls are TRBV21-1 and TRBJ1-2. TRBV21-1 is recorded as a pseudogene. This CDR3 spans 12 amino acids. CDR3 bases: TGTGCCAGCAGCCAACGGCGTTATGGCTACACCTTC. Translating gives CASSQRRYGYTF.

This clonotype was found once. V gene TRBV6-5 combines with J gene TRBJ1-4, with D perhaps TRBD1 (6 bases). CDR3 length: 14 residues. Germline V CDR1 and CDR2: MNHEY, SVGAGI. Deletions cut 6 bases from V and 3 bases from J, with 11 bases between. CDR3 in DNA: TGTGCCAGCAGCTATGCAGGGGCTAATGAAAAACTGTTTTTT. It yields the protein CASSYAGANEKLFF.

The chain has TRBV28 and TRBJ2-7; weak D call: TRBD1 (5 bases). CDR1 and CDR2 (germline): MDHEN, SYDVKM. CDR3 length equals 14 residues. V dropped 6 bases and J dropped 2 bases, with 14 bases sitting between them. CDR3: CASSEGRATYEQYF. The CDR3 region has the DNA TGTGCCAGCAGCGAAGGCAGGGCCACCTACGAGCAGTACTTC.